A selection of T cell receptor beta chains follows, all from one sample in a study of T-cell reconstitution after alpha-beta-depleted transplantation in children. TCRdb fed the PCR reads into MiXCR, producing one record per CDR3 protein. The data hold about 830,000 distinct CDR3 sequences, with around 17% observed a single time. Specimen: PBMCs, mostly from graft donor cells, collected 360 days after TCRalphabeta/CD19-depleted stem cell transplant. These receptor sequences come from a male patient younger than 18 who had a stem cell transplant for acute lymphoblastic leukemia, so the T cells may come from the graft donor. The conserved cysteine and the conserved F or W are not part of the CDR3 here. Each record gives: clone size, J gene, CDR3 length, V gene, CDR3 protein. Size values are once, few and many counts, or a class for expanded clones, and some rows have none.

abundance: .
j_gene: TRBJ2-5
len: 13
v_gene: TRBV30
CDR3aa: AWSLNSGPPGTQY

abundance: few
j_gene: TRBJ2-2
len: 15
v_gene: TRBV14
CDR3aa: ASSRPAGTGRTGELF

abundance: few
j_gene: TRBJ2-1
len: 20
v_gene: TRBV6-2/TRBV6-3
CDR3aa: ASSYRDPGLAGGDKDYNEQF

abundance: .
j_gene: TRBJ1-2
len: 12
v_gene: TRBV27
CDR3aa: ASARQGFNYGYT

abundance: .
j_gene: TRBJ2-1
len: 10
v_gene: TRBV27
CDR3aa: ASSFPSFEQF

abundance: few
j_gene: TRBJ2-3
len: 14
v_gene: TRBV5-4
CDR3aa: ASSLARGASTDTQY

abundance: few
j_gene: TRBJ2-1
len: 16
v_gene: TRBV7-8
CDR3aa: ASSLLSGLAGEYDEQF

abundance: .
j_gene: TRBJ2-3
len: 14
v_gene: TRBV12-3/TRBV12-4
CDR3aa: ASSLPSGRITDTQY

abundance: .
j_gene: TRBJ1-1
len: 12
v_gene: TRBV5-1
CDR3aa: ASRGGQLNTEAF

abundance: many
j_gene: TRBJ2-7
len: 11
v_gene: TRBV29-1
CDR3aa: SVTPTGVAEQY

abundance: .
j_gene: TRBJ2-1
len: 13
v_gene: TRBV6-2/TRBV6-3
CDR3aa: ASSQSGLTYNEQF

abundance: few
j_gene: TRBJ2-3
len: 15
v_gene: TRBV5-1
CDR3aa: ASSLGLTLAGGDTQY

abundance: .
j_gene: TRBJ2-1
len: 12
v_gene: TRBV6-2/TRBV6-3
CDR3aa: ASSYLVSGNEQF

abundance: .
j_gene: TRBJ1-5
len: 12
v_gene: TRBV6-5
CDR3aa: ASSYLAGNQPQH

abundance: many
j_gene: TRBJ2-5
len: 13
v_gene: TRBV25-1
CDR3aa: ASSDIRTAQETQY

abundance: few
j_gene: TRBJ2-7
len: 11
v_gene: TRBV6-1
CDR3aa: ASKTDSPYEQY

abundance: few
j_gene: TRBJ2-7
len: 12
v_gene: TRBV7-9
CDR3aa: ASSLPGGVYEQY

abundance: few
j_gene: TRBJ2-5
len: 15
v_gene: TRBV29-1
CDR3aa: SVEPHGTGGRGFSQY

abundance: .
j_gene: TRBJ2-1
len: 14
v_gene: TRBV5-1
CDR3aa: ASSFVVGSIYNEQF

abundance: .
j_gene: TRBJ1-2
len: 16
v_gene: TRBV5-1
CDR3aa: ASLIRQGRKVSNCGYT

abundance: many
j_gene: TRBJ2-1
len: 13
v_gene: TRBV9
CDR3aa: ASSVGASGYNEQF

abundance: few
j_gene: TRBJ2-1
len: 15
v_gene: TRBV5-1
CDR3aa: ASSLGPGTGDYNEQF

abundance: few
j_gene: TRBJ2-3
len: 17
v_gene: TRBV12-3/TRBV12-4
CDR3aa: ASSRPSGGLYQPRDTQY

abundance: .
j_gene: TRBJ2-7
len: 12
v_gene: TRBV27
CDR3aa: ASARRGAGYGQY

abundance: .
j_gene: TRBJ2-7
len: 10
v_gene: TRBV18
CDR3aa: ASSPTLVEQY

abundance: .
j_gene: TRBJ1-5
len: 14
v_gene: TRBV12-3/TRBV12-4
CDR3aa: ASSFFRVGSYQPQH

abundance: .
j_gene: TRBJ2-2
len: 10
v_gene: TRBV20-1
CDR3aa: SARLIAGELF

abundance: .
j_gene: TRBJ2-1
len: 11
v_gene: TRBV18
CDR3aa: ASSYPGGFEQF

abundance: few
j_gene: TRBJ2-5
len: 12
v_gene: TRBV5-1
CDR3aa: ASSLRGQPETQY

abundance: .
j_gene: TRBJ1-2
len: 12
v_gene: TRBV12-3/TRBV12-4
CDR3aa: ASRPDSLIDGYT

abundance: few
j_gene: TRBJ2-2
len: 15
v_gene: TRBV5-4
CDR3aa: ASSLGLAGLNTGELF

abundance: few
j_gene: TRBJ2-5
len: 15
v_gene: TRBV12-3/TRBV12-4
CDR3aa: ASSYNGRRIRAETQY

abundance: .
j_gene: TRBJ1-4
len: 15
v_gene: TRBV10-3
CDR3aa: AIRERASQGPNEKLF

abundance: .
j_gene: TRBJ1-4
len: 9
v_gene: TRBV6-6
CDR3aa: ATFVGEKLF

abundance: few
j_gene: TRBJ2-7
len: 13
v_gene: TRBV9
CDR3aa: ASSVAPGPPYEQY

abundance: few
j_gene: TRBJ2-7
len: 12
v_gene: TRBV5-1
CDR3aa: ASSYGGQSYEQY

abundance: few
j_gene: TRBJ2-5
len: 13
v_gene: TRBV11-2
CDR3aa: ASSLVAPVPETQY

abundance: few
j_gene: TRBJ1-2
len: 13
v_gene: TRBV7-2
CDR3aa: ASSAAGGASYGYT

abundance: .
j_gene: TRBJ2-3
len: 11
v_gene: TRBV29-1
CDR3aa: SVRAGLQDTQY

abundance: .
j_gene: TRBJ2-1
len: 16
v_gene: TRBV3-1
CDR3aa: ASSQEFPAVLSYNEQF